This TCR beta chain came from a study of identical twins. This clonotype showed up just a few times. The CDR3 is made up of 15 amino acids. Per germline, CDR1 MNHEY and CDR2 SVGAGI. V shed 2 bases and J 1 base; nucleotides not matched to a gene: 4. TCRdb re-called the 5' RACE reads through MiXCR, storing one row per CDR3 protein. The sample lists a few hundred thousand distinct CDR3 sequences; roughly 9.9% were seen once. This same sample was also taken into another study, of yellow fever vaccine responses in identical twins.

This receptor was obtained from a woman aged 18-29 years in good health. Sequenced material: PBMCs. The chain recombines TRBV6-5 with TRBJ2-5; TRBD1 aligns across 7 bases. This CDR3 is CASSYRDRIQETQYF. The DNA of the CDR3 is TGTGCCAGCAGTTACCGGGACAGAATCCAAGAGACCCAGTACTTC.